Here is one TCR beta chain with its context. What it recognizes is unknown. The data derive from a study of Graves' ophthalmopathy and Graves' hyperthyroidism. Study-level results: Among expanded thyroid clonotypes above 0.001 frequency, most also occurred in blood.

CDR3 regions of TCR beta were amplified from RNA transcripts. The first round was an RT-PCR with HTBI primers, and the second round was a multiplex PCR. MiXCR, applied by TCRdb to the multiplex PCR reads, yields one record per CDR3 protein. The data show hundreds of thousands of distinct CDR3 sequences, about 15% seen once. This CDR3 region has 15 residues. With 3 bases clipped from V and 1 base from J, the junction kept 4 bases outside the gene matches. Germline CDR1 LGHDT, CDR2 YNNKEL (reference sequence). The chain joins TRBV3-1 to TRBJ2-5; 8 bases match TRBD2. The sample consisted of blood. The sequence was collected from a woman in her twenties or thirties with Graves' ophthalmopathy. CDR3 coding DNA: TGTGCCAGCAGCCAGTTCGGGACTAGCCAAGAGACCCAGTACTTC. Protein product: CASSQFGTSQETQYF.